Listed below are T cell receptor beta chains from one sample, sequenced in a study of identical twins. TCRdb re-derived calls from the 5' RACE reads in MiXCR, one entry per CDR3 protein. This sample has about 920,000 distinct CDR3 sequences, with 9% to 15% found just once. The sample also formed part of further work on yellow fever vaccine responses in identical twins.

Material: PBMCs. Source of these receptors: a woman between 18 and 29 years old in good health. The CDR3 runs from the conserved cysteine through the conserved F or W. A D gene is named only where the DNA matches it firmly. Part of the rows lack a size; the others show once, few, many or a class for expanded clones.

size,J,D,V,CDR3,DNA
-,TRBJ2-7,TRBD1,TRBV7-9,CASSWPDRAYEQYF,TGTGCCAGCAGCTGGCCAGACAGGGCTTACGAGCAGTACTTC
few,TRBJ1-1,-,TRBV21-1,CASSKRFVGRPNEAFF,TGTGCCAGCAGCAAAAGGTTCGTAGGGAGACCGAATGAAGCTTTCTTT
-,TRBJ2-6,TRBD1,TRBV12-3/TRBV12-4,CACSLGDRAEAGANVLTF,TGTGCCTGCAGTTTAGGGGACAGGGCCGAAGCTGGGGCCAACGTCCTGACTTTC
few,TRBJ2-2,-,TRBV5-1,CATYQGYQGNAKNTGELFF,TGCGCCACCTACCAGGGATATCAGGGTAACGCGAAAAACACCGGGGAGCTGTTTTTT
-,TRBJ2-5,TRBD2,TRBV20-1,CSARSPGLAGARETQYF,TGCAGTGCTAGATCCCCGGGACTAGCGGGGGCCCGGGAGACCCAGTACTTC
few,TRBJ2-1,TRBD2,TRBV20-1,CSASGGGYNEQFF,TGCAGTGCTAGCGGGGGGGGGTACAATGAGCAGTTCTTC
few,TRBJ2-1,-,TRBV12-3/TRBV12-4,CASIREGTYEQFF,TGTGCCAGCATCCGAGAGGGGACGTATGAGCAGTTCTTC
few,TRBJ2-1,-,TRBV7-9,CARGGAGGNEQFF,TGTGCCAGGGGGGGAGCGGGTGGAAATGAGCAGTTCTTC
few,TRBJ2-2,TRBD1,TRBV10-3,CAISDLTGNTGELFF,TGTGCCATCAGTGATTTGACAGGGAATACCGGGGAGCTGTTTTTT
-,TRBJ1-2,-,TRBV27,CASSSPGSNYGYTF,TGTGCCAGCAGTTCTCCAGGGTCCAACTATGGCTACACCTTC
few,TRBJ1-1,-,TRBV25-1,CASSDSSTEAFF,TGTGCCAGCAGTGACTCCAGTACTGAAGCTTTCTTT
few,TRBJ2-3,-,TRBV3-1,CASSQYFVGADTQYF,TGTGCCAGCAGCCAGTATTTCGTGGGCGCAGATACGCAGTATTTT
many,TRBJ1-1,TRBD1,TRBV9,CASSVGQGRTEAFF,TGTGCCAGCAGCGTGGGACAGGGGAGGACTGAAGCTTTCTTT
many,TRBJ2-3,-,TRBV5-1,CASSLASSSSTDTQYF,TGCGCCAGCAGCTTGGCTAGTTCCTCTAGCACAGATACGCAGTATTTT
-,TRBJ2-7,-,TRBV7-9,CASSRGGGANPYEQYF,TGTGCCAGCAGTAGGGGTGGAGGGGCAAACCCCTACGAGCAGTACTTC
few,TRBJ2-3,-,TRBV20-1,CSARKSADTQYF,TGCAGTGCTAGAAAGTCTGCAGATACGCAGTATTTT
-,TRBJ2-7,TRBD1,TRBV27,CASRTGTGGVYEQYF,TGTGCCAGCAGAACCGGGACAGGGGGAGTCTACGAGCAGTACTTC
few,TRBJ2-5,TRBD1,TRBV2,CASISDRAKETQYF,TGTGCCAGCATAAGCGACAGGGCCAAAGAGACCCAGTACTTC
-,TRBJ2-7,TRBD2,TRBV18,CASSLTSLTSYEQYF,TGTGCCAGCTCCCTGACTAGCCTAACTTCCTACGAGCAGTACTTC
few,TRBJ2-3,-,TRBV5-1,CASSLDTGRRDTDTQYF,TGCGCCAGCAGCTTGGATACGGGCAGAAGGGACACAGATACGCAGTATTTT
few,TRBJ1-2,-,TRBV9,CASSVDVRNYGYTF,TGTGCCAGCAGCGTAGACGTCAGAAATTATGGCTACACCTTC
-,TRBJ1-1,-,TRBV6-5,CASSSLAGTSTEAFF,TGTGCCAGCAGTTCCCTCGCCGGGACAAGCACTGAAGCTTTCTTT
many,TRBJ2-3,-,TRBV12-3/TRBV12-4,CASSFGSGWTDTQYF,TGTGCCAGCAGTTTTGGCAGCGGGTGGACAGATACGCAGTATTTT
many,TRBJ2-2,-,TRBV14,CASSQERGTGELFF,TGTGCCAGCAGCCAAGAAAGAGGGACCGGGGAGCTGTTTTTT
few,TRBJ1-4,TRBD1,TRBV18,CASSPPGTGLLFF,TGTGCCAGCTCACCACCCGGGACAGGTCTACTGTTTTTT
-,TRBJ2-1,TRBD2,TRBV12-3/TRBV12-4,CASSSGLAGHNEQFF,TGTGCCAGCAGTTCTGGACTAGCGGGGCACAATGAGCAGTTCTTC
-,TRBJ2-4,-,TRBV7-9,CASSSVTGMAKNIQYF,TGTGCCAGCAGCTCTGTAACGGGGATGGCCAAAAACATTCAGTACTTC
few,TRBJ2-3,-,TRBV3-1,CASSHPGVDTQYF,TGTGCCAGCAGTCACCCGGGGGTAGATACGCAGTATTTT
few,TRBJ2-2,-,TRBV5-1,CASSFISLTGELFF,TGCGCCAGCAGCTTTATCAGCCTCACCGGGGAGCTGTTTTTT
many,TRBJ1-4,-,TRBV12-3/TRBV12-4,CASSHSEKLFF,TGTGCCAGCAGTCATTCTGAAAAACTGTTTTTT
few,TRBJ2-3,-,TRBV25-1,CASSASRITDTQYF,TGTGCCAGCAGTGCCTCTAGAATCACAGATACGCAGTATTTT
-,TRBJ1-6,-,TRBV13,CASSVTGHHNSPLHF,TGTGCCAGCAGCGTCACGGGACACCATAATTCACCCCTCCACTTT
few,TRBJ1-1,TRBD1,TRBV12-3/TRBV12-4,CASSPRDSFENTEAFF,TGTGCCAGCAGTCCGCGGGACAGCTTTGAGAACACTGAAGCTTTCTTT